The 21 T cell receptor beta chains below were found in one sample sequenced in a study of early T cells in non-severe SARS-CoV-2 infection. TCRdb processed the 5' RACE reads anew with MiXCR; each CDR3 protein has one entry. Of about 76,000 distinct CDR3 sequences in the sample, about 11% are singletons; the top ten hold approximately 4.5%. The sequenced sample was whole blood. The receptor set was obtained from an adult who was a healthcare worker with PCR-confirmed SARS-CoV-2 infection or an uninfected control (not recorded which).

At least ten counts were recorded for this clonotype. The gene calls are TRBV9 and TRBJ2-3; 11 nucleotides agree with TRBD2. CDR3 length: 17 amino acids. The trim removed 4 bases at V and 2 bases at J, leaving 9 bases unmatched. Germline lookup yields CDR1 SGDLS and CDR2 YYNGEE. The DNA of the CDR3 is TGTGCCAGCAGCCCTTCGCTGACTAGCGGGGTCACAGATACGCAGTATTTT. This encodes CASSPSLTSGVTDTQYF. Complete variable domain (other parts from reference TRBV9 and TRBJ2-3): DSGVTQTPKHLITATGQRVTLRCSPRSGDLSVYWYQQSLDQGLQFLIQYYNGEERAKGNILERFSAQQFPDLHSELNLSSLELGDSALYFCASSPSLTSGVTDTQYFGPGTRLTVL.

This clonotype was seen ten or more times. CDR3 sequence reads: CASSQDRLAGANEQFF. In DNA form, the CDR3 reads TGTGCCAGCAGCCAAGATCGACTAGCGGGGGCAAATGAGCAGTTCTTC. The rearrangement joins TRBV3-1 to TRBJ2-1; 12 nucleotides match TRBD2. This CDR3 spans 16 amino acids. The germline gives CDR1 LGHDT, CDR2 YNNKEL (reference sequence). V was clipped by 0 bases and J by 7 bases; unmatched bases: 4.

This clonotype has more than one count but fewer than ten. The rearrangement uses TRBV25-1 and TRBJ1-4, with D possibly TRBD1 on 6 matching bases. Between the trimmed V and J ends, which lost 4 bases and 6 bases, there was a span of 18 bases. This CDR3 has 16 amino acids. Germline lookup yields CDR1 MGHDK and CDR2 SYGVNS. CDR3 region: CASSAAQYRVDEKLFF. The CDR3 bases are TGTGCCAGCAGTGCCGCCCAGTACAGGGTTGATGAAAAACTGTTTTTT.

This chain links TRBV5-4 with TRBJ2-7; 7 nucleotides align to TRBD1. The CDR3 covers 14 residues. The J segment lost 0 bases and the V segment lost 5 bases, leaving 5 bases of the junction unmatched. The germline gives CDR1 SGHNT, CDR2 YYREEE (reference sequence). The CDR3 region is CASRRTGSSYEQYF. For the CDR3, the DNA is TGTGCCAGCAGGCGGACAGGCAGCTCCTACGAGCAGTACTTC.

The rearrangement uses TRBV28 and TRBJ2-1, with unresolved D. V gave up 5 bases and J gave up 6 bases, with 17 bases separating them. The length of the CDR3 is 15 residues. The germline V gene has CDR1 MDHEN and CDR2 SYDVKM. CDR3 sequence: CASSLLPGRSNEQFF. Here the CDR3 DNA reads TGTGCCAGCAGTCTACTCCCCGGACGCAGCAATGAGCAGTTCTTC. The full variable domain, in which reference TRBV28 and TRBJ2-1 provide the parts outside the CDR3, is DVKVTQSSRYLVKRTGEKVFLECVQDMDHENMFWYRQDPGLGLRLIYFSYDVKMKEKGDIPEGYSVSREKKERFSLILESASTNQTSMYLCASSLLPGRSNEQFFGPGTRLTVL.

Many counts were recorded for this clonotype. The gene calls are TRBV7-2 and TRBJ1-1; D not certain. CDR1 and CDR2 from the germline V gene are SGHTA and FQGNSA. Trimming took 1 base from V and 6 from J, leaving 12 bases between them. This CDR3 comprises 14 residues. CDR3 sequence: CASSLDLGDPEAFF. The CDR3 DNA is TGTGCCAGCAGCTTAGATCTCGGCGACCCTGAAGCTTTCTTT.

This clonotype was seen many times. The chain recombines TRBV11-1 with TRBJ2-5; tentative D call: TRBD2 (7 bases). The CDR3 runs to 13 residues. Between the trimmed V and J ends, which lost 6 bases and 5 bases, there was a span of 13 bases. In germline, CDR1 is SGHAT, CDR2 FQDESV (reference sequence). For the CDR3, the DNA is TGTGCCAGCAGACGGGCGGGGGCGGAGACCCAGTACTTC. Its protein product is CASRRAGAETQYF.

The rearrangement uses TRBV20-1 and TRBJ2-7; D is perhaps TRBD1 or TRBD2 (5 bases each). V lost 6 bases and J 0 bases, leaving 9 bases between the germline ends. Germline lookup yields CDR1 DFQATT and CDR2 SNEGSKA (reference sequence). The CDR3 spans 12 residues. The CDR3 bases are TGCAGTGCAAACGGGGCCTCCTACGAGCAGTACTTC. Amino acids: CSANGASYEQYF.

The chain carries TRBV29-1 and TRBJ2-3; tentative D call: TRBD2 (7 bases). CDR3 length equals 14 residues. Germline V gene lookup returns CDR1 SQVTM and CDR2 ANQGSEA. Trimming took 1 base from V and 4 from J, leaving 12 bases between them. The DNA of the CDR3 is TGCAGCGTTGAAGCGGGGGGCCGGGCAGATACGCAGTATTTT. Its protein is CSVEAGGRADTQYF.

This chain links TRBV11-2 with TRBJ1-4, with 7 bases lining up with TRBD1. CDR3 length equals 13 residues. The J segment lost 8 bases and the V segment lost 8 bases, leaving 8 bases of the junction unmatched. The V gene's germline CDR1 is SGHAT and CDR2 FQNNGV. The CDR3 here is CASRRQGEEKLFF. CDR3 DNA: TGTGCCAGCCGTCGGCAGGGGGAGGAAAAACTGTTTTTT.

This clonotype appeared many times. The chain is built from TRBV3-1 and TRBJ2-1; no firm D call. The CDR3 length is 12 residues. Germline CDR1 and CDR2: LGHDT and YNNKEL (reference sequence). Trimming pared 1 base from V and 10 bases from J, leaving 8 bases between. As DNA, the CDR3 is TGTGCCAGCAGCCAAGTCAGTGGCGAGCAGTTCTTC. Its translation: CASSQVSGEQFF.

V gene TRBV12-3 or TRBV12-4 combines with J gene TRBJ2-1; D possibly corresponds to TRBD1 (6 bases). The CDR3 totals 14 residues. The germline V and J ends were trimmed by 3 bases and 7 bases, with 13 bases remaining between them. In DNA, the CDR3 is TGTGCCAGCAGTTTGTCAGGGGTTTTTAATGAGCAGTTCTTC. It translates to CASSLSGVFNEQFF.

This clonotype has more than one count but fewer than ten. The V gene is TRBV4-2, the J gene TRBJ2-1; D uncertain. Trimming removed 0 bases from V and 5 bases from J, with 11 bases in between. The CDR3 has 15 amino acids. Germline values: CDR1 LGHNA, CDR2 YNFKEQ. CDR3: CASSQDPGINNEQFF. Here the CDR3 DNA reads TGTGCCAGCAGCCAAGATCCGGGCATTAACAATGAGCAGTTCTTC.

The V call is TRBV4-1, the J call TRBJ2-7, with D hard to call. Germline assignment: CDR1 MGHRA and CDR2 YSYEKL. Trimming cost V 5 bases and J 4 bases, with 9 bases left between them. This CDR3 has 12 residues. The CDR3 loop is CASSLGRYEQYF. In nucleotides, the CDR3 is TGCGCCAGCAGCTTAGGTCGATACGAGCAGTACTTC.

In this sample, this clonotype turned up many times. The chain employs TRBV5-4 and TRBJ2-3; maybe TRBD2 (6 bases). V was cut by 5 bases and J by 4 bases, with 14 bases left in between. CDR1 and CDR2 (germline): SGHNT, YYREEE (reference sequence). This CDR3 comprises 14 residues. CDR3: CASRTGGEADTQYF. In DNA form, the CDR3 reads TGTGCCAGCAGGACCGGGGGTGAGGCAGATACGCAGTATTTT. The whole variable domain, filled in from reference TRBV5-4 and TRBJ2-3, reads ETGVTQSPTHLIKTRGQQVTLRCSSQSGHNTVSWYQQALGQGPQFIFQYYREEENGRGNFPPRFSGLQFPNYSSELNVNALELDDSALYLCASRTGGEADTQYFGPGTRLTVL.

This clonotype was seen only a few times. The chain employs TRBV19 and TRBJ2-1; 9 bases fit TRBD2. Germline V gene sequence: CDR1 LNHDA, CDR2 SQIVND (reference sequence). This CDR3 is 13 amino acids long. V trimming: 8 bases; J trimming: 2 bases; junction bases outside the gene matches: 1. The CDR3 bases are TGTGCCAGTTCTAGCGGGGCCTACAATGAGCAGTTCTTC. Residues: CASSSGAYNEQFF.

A remark on this clonotype: One junction end does not reproduce the germline sequence, and a read error may be involved. J is TRBJ1-6 and V is TRBV5-4; D may be TRBD1 (5 bases). This CDR3 has 15 amino acids. Germline CDR1 and CDR2: SGHNT and YYREEE (reference sequence). CDR3 protein: CVSSLAQGQNSPLHF. The CDR3 DNA reads TGTGTCAGCAGCTTGGCCCAGGGTCAAAATTCACCCCTCCACTTT.

This clonotype was recorded a few times. V gene TRBV6-6 combines with J gene TRBJ1-5, with unresolved D. Trimming removed 5 bases from V and 2 bases from J, with 16 bases in between. Germline V CDR1 and CDR2: MNHNY, SVGAGI (reference sequence). CDR3 length: 16 residues. The DNA for the CDR3 is TGTGCCAGCAGTACTATGCTAGGGCAGGGCAATCAGCCCCAGCATTTT. Protein sequence: CASSTMLGQGNQPQHF.

The V call is TRBV7-2, the J call TRBJ1-2; TRBD1 matches at 9 bases. The germline CDR1 and CDR2 sequences are SGHTA and FQGNSA. The CDR3 contains 14 residues. The trim removed 1 base at V and 5 bases at J, leaving 2 bases unmatched. The CDR3 here is CASSLGQGEYGYTF. In DNA form, the CDR3 reads TGTGCCAGCAGCTTAGGACAGGGGGAGTATGGCTACACCTTC.

The table lists this clonotype with many counts. The rearrangement links TRBV6-1 to TRBJ2-7; 10 bases are shared with TRBD2. CDR1 is MNHNS, CDR2 SASEGT, per germline. With V trimmed by 3 bases and J by 6 bases, 2 bases remained unmatched. This CDR3 is 13 amino acids long. Here the CDR3 DNA reads TGTGCCAGCAGTGACTTAGCGGGGGGCGAGCAGTACTTC. Encoded protein: CASSDLAGGEQYF.

This clonotype was recorded many times. The chain employs TRBV10-3 and TRBJ2-3; perhaps TRBD2 as D (6 bases). CDR1 is ENHRY, CDR2 SYGVKD, per germline. Trimming took 6 bases from V and 6 from J, leaving 16 bases between them. The CDR3 extends over 14 amino acids. For the CDR3, the DNA is TGTGCCATCAGGTCAGCGGGTAACGGGGATACGCAGTATTTT. Protein sequence: CAIRSAGNGDTQYF.